This TCR beta chain was observed in a study of T cell changes during pregnancy in multiple sclerosis. Clones were read by immunoSEQ multiplex PCR, and TCRdb kept only the in-frame ones, dropping some. The sample yields about 40,000 clones, 80% to 95% seen once. The V end lost 2 bases, the J end lost 6 bases, and 13 bases lay between the germline ends. Looked up from germline, CDR1 is MNHNS and CDR2 is SASEGT. The length of the CDR3 is 14 residues. The rearrangement joins TRBV6-1 to TRBJ2-5; D possibly corresponds to TRBD1 (6 bases). This sequence was found in a female donor with multiple sclerosis, enrolled in a pregnancy study. The specimen comprised CD4+ T cells from peripheral blood mononuclear cells, sampled in the third trimester of pregnancy. The CDR3 is CASSEQGGRKTQYF. The CDR3 nucleotides read TGTGCCAGCAGTGAACAAGGGGGTAGAAAGACCCAGTACTTC.